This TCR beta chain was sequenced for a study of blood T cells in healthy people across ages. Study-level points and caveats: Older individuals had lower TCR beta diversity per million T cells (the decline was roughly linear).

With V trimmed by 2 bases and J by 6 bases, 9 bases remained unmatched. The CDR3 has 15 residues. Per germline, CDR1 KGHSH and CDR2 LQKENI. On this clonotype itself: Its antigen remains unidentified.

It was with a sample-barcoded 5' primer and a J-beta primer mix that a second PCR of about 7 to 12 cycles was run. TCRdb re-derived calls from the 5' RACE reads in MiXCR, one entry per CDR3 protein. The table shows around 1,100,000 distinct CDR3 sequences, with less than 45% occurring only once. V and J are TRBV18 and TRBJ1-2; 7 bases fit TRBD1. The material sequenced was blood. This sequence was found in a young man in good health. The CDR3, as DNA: TGTGCCAGCTCACCAGAAACGACAGGGCAGGATGGCTACACCTTC. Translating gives CASSPETTGQDGYTF.